This entry features one T cell receptor beta chain sequence. What it binds is not known. This specimen belongs to a study of PD-1 blockade in mismatch repair-deficient tumors. Clones were sequenced by immunoSEQ multiplex PCR, and TCRdb holds only the in-frame ones, with some missing. Among some 100,000 clones listed, over 75% were seen once. Per the germline V gene, CDR1 is SGHNT and CDR2 is YYREEE (reference sequence). Between the trimmed V and J ends, which lost 4 bases and 1 base, there was a span of 8 bases. The CDR3 sequence is 13 residues long. Overall study findings and caveats: Rapid post-treatment expansion, then contraction, generally preceding radiologic response, marked tumor-resident clones.

All patients were mismatch repair deficient, assessed by either PCR or immunohistochemistry. The starting material was peripheral blood, obtained about 33 weeks after starting pembrolizumab. The J gene is TRBJ2-5, the V gene TRBV5-4; possibly TRBD2 for D (5 bases). The TCR comes from an adult with mismatch repair-deficient cancer. The CDR3 sequence: CASSPAAQETQYF. DNA of the CDR3: TGTGCCAGCAGCCCAGCGGCCCAAGAGACCCAGTACTTC.